This T cell receptor beta chain was sequenced during a study of blood T cell repertoires in COVID-19. Study information: Both acute and convalescent COVID-19 samples were obtained from the United States, Italy and Spain.

Authors' methods: Counts of nucleated cells, estimated from reference gene primer amplification, were obtained. Data came from immunoSEQ multiplex PCR; TCRdb stores just in-frame clones and leaves some out. V and J calls and clone size are those listed in that table; D and trimming were worked out from the DNA. The table lists some 180,000 clones, less than 80% of them singletons, with around 17% in the top ten. This CDR3 has 14 amino acids. Germline V gene sequence: CDR1 MDHEN, CDR2 SYDVKM. Trimming pared 7 bases from V and 0 bases from J, leaving 10 bases between. Living in 24 US areas, the participants were between roughly 18 and 89 years of age.

The chain carries TRBV28 and TRBJ1-5; D might be TRBD1 (6 bases). The specimen was PBMCs or T cells enriched from blood (not recorded which). This clonotype was sampled from a woman aged 65 to 85 in a cohort exposed to, infected with or recovered from COVID-19 (not recorded which). The CDR3 nucleotides read TGTGCCAGCACCAGGACAGCTAGCAATCAGCCCCAGCATTTT. Its translation is CASTRTASNQPQHF.